The 5 T cell receptor beta chains in this list originate from one sample, sequenced in a study of blood T cell repertoires in COVID-19. The repertoire was sequenced with immunoSEQ multiplex PCR; TCRdb's copy has only in-frame clones and lacks some. The table has 200,000 to 300,000 clones, 88% seen once. The sample comprised peripheral blood. Every receptor here comes from a man in his sixties who had recovered from COVID-19.

CDR3 amino acids: CSARPGAEQYF. The CDR3 DNA follows: TGCAGTGCTAGACCAGGGGCCGAGCAGTACTTC. The chain has TRBV20-1 and TRBJ2-7; a possible D gene is TRBD1 (6 bases). V was shortened by 2 bases and J by 6 bases, with 8 bases between the two germline ends. The CDR3 is 11 amino acids. Germline-derived CDR1 and CDR2 are DFQATT and SNEGSKA (reference sequence).

The chain combines TRBV3-1 (or the pseudogene TRBV3-2) with TRBJ2-7; 10 bases agree with TRBD2. Per the germline V gene, CDR1 is LGHDT and CDR2 is YNNKEL (reference sequence). The length of the CDR3 is 17 residues. V was clipped by 0 bases and J by 2 bases; unmatched bases: 7. The CDR3 DNA sequence: TGTGCCAGCAGCCAAGATGGGCTAGCGGGGGCGGCCTACGAGCAGTACTTC. This encodes CASSQDGLAGAAYEQYF.

This chain connects TRBV7-9 to TRBJ1-6; TRBD1 is a possible D gene (6 bases). CDR3 length: 16 amino acids. Trimming took 5 bases from V and 9 from J, leaving 20 bases between them. CDR1 is SEHNR and CDR2 is FQNEAQ in the germline V gene (reference sequence). The CDR3 nucleotides are TGTGCCAGCAGCGCGACCGGGACAAACTCGGGTTCACCCCTCCACTTT. Amino acid sequence: CASSATGTNSGSPLHF. Filled out from reference TRBV7-9 and TRBJ1-6, the complete variable domain reads DTGVSQNPRHKITKRGQNVTFRCDPISEHNRLYWYRQTLGQGPEFLTYFQNEAQLEKSRLLSDRFSAERPKGSFSTLEIQRTEQGDSAMYLCASSATGTNSGSPLHFGNGTRLTVT.

The V call is TRBV19, the J call TRBJ2-1; the D gene is possibly TRBD2 (5 bases). V was clipped by 3 bases and J by 0 bases, with 15 bases between them. Germline assignment: CDR1 LNHDA and CDR2 SQIVND (reference sequence). CDR3 length: 17 residues. The CDR3, as DNA: TGTGCCAGTAGTATTTTCGGGGTCATCAGCTCCTACAATGAGCAGTTCTTC. It translates to CASSIFGVISSYNEQFF.

V is TRBV12-3 or TRBV12-4 and J is TRBJ2-7; the D gene is possibly TRBD1 (6 bases). Between the trimmed V and J ends, which lost 7 bases and 5 bases, there was a span of 12 bases. The CDR3 runs 12 residues. DNA for the CDR3: TGTGCCAGCACCGGGGACACGAACGAGCAGTACTTC. It encodes CASTGDTNEQYF.